Below, one T cell receptor beta chain is given with its context. The target antigen is unknown. The germline V gene has CDR1 ENHRY and CDR2 SYGVKD. The CDR3 contains 14 residues. Trimming removed 8 bases from V and 1 base from J; junction bases left unmatched: 1. This record comes from a study of T cell repertoires in cytomegalovirus infection. Overall study: It was recently identified HLA-C-restricted and well-studied HLA-B-restricted CMV epitopes that the study used. It can be stated that public TCR beta signatures indicated CMV infection as well as a matching HLA type. The study, taken as a whole, reports: HLA-C-restricted CMV clonotypes gave the most frequent clonotype in two of eight donors. Summed frequency of public TCR beta families distinguished CMV carriers with the relevant HLA.

TCRdb passed the reads through MiXCR, listing each CDR3 protein once. The sample has 650,000 to 900,000 distinct CDR3 sequences, 32% seen once; the top ten hold around 12%. This receptor was obtained from a human donor in good health (CMV status not recorded). Some clones in this sample may be carry-over from other donors' samples. The chain carries TRBV10-3 and TRBJ2-6; 8 bases fit TRBD1. Here the sequenced sample was cultured CD8+ T cells from PBMCs, taken from culture after CMV antigen stimulation. CDR3 in amino acids: CAIRTGSGANVLTF. CDR3 DNA: TGTGCCATCCGGACAGGGTCTGGGGCCAACGTCCTGACTTTC.